One and the same sample provided the 20 T cell receptor beta chains below, sequenced in a study of early T cells in non-severe SARS-CoV-2 infection. TCRdb re-analysed the 5' RACE reads in MiXCR, keeping a single row per CDR3 protein. The sample includes about 57,000 distinct CDR3 sequences, 8% to 10% of them seen just once. Sequencing used whole blood. These receptors came from an adult who was a healthcare worker with PCR-confirmed SARS-CoV-2 infection or an uninfected control (not recorded which).

This clonotype was counted at least ten times. The gene calls are TRBV7-9 and TRBJ2-2; TRBD2 matches at 7 bases. With 5 bases clipped from V and 5 bases from J, the junction kept 5 bases outside the gene matches. CDR1 and CDR2 (germline): SEHNR, FQNEAQ (reference sequence). CDR3 size: 14 residues. The CDR3 coding sequence is TGTGCCAGCAGCCCCGCCGGGGGGACCGGGGAGCTGTTTTTT. Protein product: CASSPAGGTGELFF.

There are many counts of this clonotype. CDR3 loop: CASSYGTRDRGYGYTF. The CDR3 DNA reads TGTGCCAGCAGCTACGGAACCAGGGACAGGGGCTATGGCTACACCTTC. V is TRBV11-2 and J is TRBJ1-2; 10 bases fit TRBD1. With V trimmed by 4 bases and J by 4 bases, 9 bases remained unmatched. CDR1 SGHAT and CDR2 FQNNGV come from the germline V gene. The CDR3 extends over 16 amino acids.

This clonotype occurred a few times. The rearrangement joins TRBV11-2 to TRBJ1-3, with D uncertain. Trimming cost V 2 bases and J 0 bases, with 11 bases left between them. This CDR3 has 16 amino acids. The germline V gene encodes CDR1 SGHAT and CDR2 FQNNGV. Here the CDR3 reads CASSLSASSSGNTIYF. The CDR3 region has the DNA TGTGCCAGCAGCTTATCGGCCAGTAGCTCTGGAAACACCATATATTTT.

This clonotype was seen at least ten times. The gene calls are TRBV7-2 and TRBJ1-1; D is unclear. The CDR3 is 14 residues long. The germline V gene has CDR1 SGHTA and CDR2 FQGNSA. V lost 2 bases and J 4 bases, leaving 11 bases between the germline ends. CDR3 DNA sequence: TGTGCCAGCAGCTTAAAGCCCACCGGCACTGAAGCTTTCTTT. Protein sequence: CASSLKPTGTEAFF.

This clonotype has more than one count but fewer than ten. This chain connects TRBV5-6 to TRBJ2-1; 11 bases map to TRBD2. From germline, CDR1 is SGHDT and CDR2 YYEEEE. The CDR3 runs 14 residues. With V trimmed by 4 bases and J by 5 bases, 2 bases remained unmatched. This CDR3 reads CASSEGLADNEQFF. CDR3 in DNA: TGTGCCAGCAGCGAGGGACTAGCGGACAATGAGCAGTTCTTC.

This clonotype was detected only a few times. This chain joins TRBV21-1 and TRBJ2-7; the table names TRBD2, a call not compared with the DNA. TRBV21-1 is classified as a pseudogene. CDR3 length: 13 amino acids. This CDR3 is CASSPLAAYEQYF. DNA of the CDR3: TGTGCCAGCAGTCCGCTAGCGGCCTACGAGCAGTACTTC.

In this sample, this clonotype turned up many times. The chain combines TRBV18 with TRBJ1-1; no firm D call. Trimming removed 5 bases at V and 6 bases at J, with 13 bases between. Germline assignment: CDR1 KGHSH and CDR2 LQKENI. CDR3 size: 13 residues. As DNA, the CDR3 is TGTGCCAGCTCAACCACAGTTAACGCTGAAGCTTTCTTT. Translation: CASSTTVNAEAFF.

The V and J genes are TRBV6-2 or TRBV6-3 and TRBJ2-1; weak D call: TRBD2 (6 bases). The CDR3 has 13 residues. Trimming pared 2 bases from V and 7 bases from J, leaving 9 bases between. In germline, CDR1 is MNHEY, CDR2 SVGEGT. In nucleotides, the CDR3 is TGTGCCAGCAGTTACGGGACTCCTAATGAGCAGTTCTTC. Protein sequence: CASSYGTPNEQFF.

This clonotype was picked up a small number of times. This sequence joins TRBV7-2 and TRBJ2-2; D is uncertain. Germline V gives CDR1 SGHTA, CDR2 FQGNSA. Deletions cut 2 bases from V and 0 bases from J, with 13 bases between. The CDR3 has 17 residues. The CDR3 reads CASSLQNSNANTGELFF. The CDR3 DNA sequence: TGTGCCAGCAGCTTACAGAATTCTAACGCGAACACCGGGGAGCTGTTTTTT. Drawing the rest from reference TRBV7-2 and TRBJ2-2, the complete variable domain is GAGVSQSPSNKVTEKGKDVELRCDPISGHTALYWYRQSLGQGLEFLIYFQGNSAPDKSGLPSDRFSAERTGGSVSTLTIQRTQQEDSAVYLCASSLQNSNANTGELFFGEGSRLTVL.

There are a few counts of this clonotype. The chain has TRBV7-3 and TRBJ1-6; D is unresolved. The V gene's germline CDR1 is SGHTA and CDR2 FQGTGA. This CDR3 comprises 14 residues. V was cut by 5 bases and J by 5 bases, with 10 bases left in between. The CDR3 region is CASSLLSNNSPLHF. The CDR3 DNA reads as TGTGCCAGCAGCCTCCTGTCGAATAATTCACCCCTCCACTTT.

This chain joins TRBV7-9 and TRBJ2-4; D is possibly TRBD1 or TRBD2 (6 bases each). The CDR3 is 14 amino acids. Germline lookup yields CDR1 SEHNR and CDR2 FQNEAQ (reference sequence). V was pared by 5 bases and J by 8 bases, with 16 bases between. CDR3 region: CASSPGAWGDIQYF. The DNA of the CDR3 is TGTGCCAGCAGCCCGGGGGCCTGGGGGGACATTCAGTACTTC.

This clonotype appeared a few times. DNA for the CDR3: TGTGCCAGCAGCTTAGCCTCCGGACAGGACTACGAGCAGTACTTC. Amino acids: CASSLASGQDYEQYF. The V and J genes are TRBV7-2 and TRBJ2-7, with TRBD1 matching over 7 bases. The trim removed 0 bases at V and 3 bases at J, leaving 5 bases unmatched. CDR1 and CDR2 from the germline V gene are SGHTA and FQGNSA. The CDR3 is 15 residues long.

In its sample, this clonotype was seen a few times. The chain joins TRBV12-3 or TRBV12-4 to TRBJ2-5; the match to TRBD2 covers 7 bases. This CDR3 spans 13 amino acids. J gave up 5 bases and V 7 bases, and 7 bases lay outside the gene matches. The chain's CDR3 is CASTLTSLETQYF. The CDR3 DNA sequence: TGTGCCAGCACTTTGACTAGCCTGGAGACCCAGTACTTC.

This clonotype was picked up a small number of times. The chain couples TRBV5-4 to TRBJ2-2; 13 bases map to TRBD2. J lost 1 base, V lost 7 bases, and 4 bases had no gene match. Germline V lookup: CDR1 SGHNT, CDR2 YYREEE (reference sequence). This CDR3 is 16 amino acids long. The CDR3 bases are TGTGCCAGCGGCGGGACTAGCGGGGAGAACACCGGGGAGCTGTTTTTT. Translation: CASGGTSGENTGELFF.

This clonotype has more than one count but fewer than ten. This rearrangement joins TRBV11-3 to TRBJ2-3; D is uncertain. The germline V gene has CDR1 SGHNT and CDR2 YENEEA. The CDR3 extends over 16 amino acids. Trimming removed 1 base from V and 4 bases from J, with 15 bases in between. The CDR3 nucleotides are TGTGCCAGCAGCTTAGGGGCCCTAGAAAGCTCAGATACGCAGTATTTT. This gives the protein CASSLGALESSDTQYF.

This clonotype occurred many times. The chain uses TRBV10-2 and TRBJ2-3, with 9 bases aligning to TRBD1. Germline assignment: CDR1 WSHSY and CDR2 SAAADI. The V segment lost 8 bases and the J segment 3 bases; nucleotides outside the gene matches: 3. CDR3 length: 13 residues. The CDR3 loop reads CASRDRATDTQYF. CDR3 DNA: TGCGCCAGCCGGGACAGGGCTACAGATACGCAGTATTTT.

V and J are TRBV29-1 and TRBJ2-2; D may be TRBD2 (5 bases). Looked up from germline, CDR1 is SQVTM and CDR2 is ANQGSEA. The CDR3 contains 14 residues. The chain's CDR3 is CRRRWERETGELFF. DNA of the CDR3: TGCAGAAGAAGGTGGGAGCGAGAAACCGGGGAGCTGTTTTTT.

On this clonotype itself: This clone may be a read error of a much larger clone one base away. V gene TRBV7-3 combines with J gene TRBJ2-7, with 7 bases that match TRBD1. Germline loops: CDR1 SGHTA, CDR2 FQGTGA. The junction had 12 bases not matched to a gene; V was cut back by 4 bases and J by 6 bases. This CDR3 spans 15 amino acids. This CDR3 reads CASSSIGGELGEQYF. The CDR3 nucleotides read TGTGCCAGCAGCTCTATAGGGGGCGAACTTGGCGAGCAGTACTTC.

This clonotype was recorded many times. The V call is TRBV11-2, the J call TRBJ2-3, with TRBD1 identical over 8 bases. Trimming cost V 4 bases and J 5 bases; bases outside gene matches: 14. The CDR3 consists of 17 residues. Germline lookup yields CDR1 SGHAT and CDR2 FQNNGV. The CDR3 spells CASSWEARDRHGDTQYF. Written as DNA, the CDR3 is TGTGCCAGCAGCTGGGAAGCCCGGGACAGGCACGGAGATACGCAGTATTTT.

In its sample, this clonotype was seen a few times. This chain uses TRBV5-6 with TRBJ2-3; D unclear. CDR1 SGHDT and CDR2 YYEEEE come from the germline V gene. The germline V and J ends were trimmed by 3 bases and 0 bases, with 14 bases remaining between them. The CDR3 extends over 16 amino acids. The chain's CDR3 is CASSSGQAPSTDTQYF. CDR3 DNA sequence: TGTGCCAGCAGCTCCGGGCAAGCGCCTAGCACAGATACGCAGTATTTT.